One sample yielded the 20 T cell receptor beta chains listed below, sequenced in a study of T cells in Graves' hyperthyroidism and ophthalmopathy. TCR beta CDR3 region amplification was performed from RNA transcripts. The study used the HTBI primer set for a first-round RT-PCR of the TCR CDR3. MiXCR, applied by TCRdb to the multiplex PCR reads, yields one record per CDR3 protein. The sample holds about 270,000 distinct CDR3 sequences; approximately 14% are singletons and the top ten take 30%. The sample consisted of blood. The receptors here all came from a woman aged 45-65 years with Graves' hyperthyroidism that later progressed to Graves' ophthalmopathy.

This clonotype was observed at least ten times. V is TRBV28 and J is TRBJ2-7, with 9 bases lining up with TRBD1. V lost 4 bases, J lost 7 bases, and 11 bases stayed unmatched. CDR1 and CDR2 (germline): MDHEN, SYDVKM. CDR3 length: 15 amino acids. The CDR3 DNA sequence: TGTGCCAGCAGTTCCTGGGGACAGGGTAAGCTTGAGCAGTACTTC. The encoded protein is CASSSWGQGKLEQYF. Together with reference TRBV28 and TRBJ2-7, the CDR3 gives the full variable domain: DVKVTQSSRYLVKRTGEKVFLECVQDMDHENMFWYRQDPGLGLRLIYFSYDVKMKEKGDIPEGYSVSREKKERFSLILESASTNQTSMYLCASSSWGQGKLEQYFGPGTRLTVT.

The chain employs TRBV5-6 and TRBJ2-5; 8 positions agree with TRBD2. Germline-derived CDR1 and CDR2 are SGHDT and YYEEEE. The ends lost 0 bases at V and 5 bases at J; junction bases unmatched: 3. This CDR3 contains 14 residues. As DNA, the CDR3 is TGTGCCAGCAGCTTGGCGCCGGGAGGGGAGACCCAGTACTTC. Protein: CASSLAPGGETQYF.

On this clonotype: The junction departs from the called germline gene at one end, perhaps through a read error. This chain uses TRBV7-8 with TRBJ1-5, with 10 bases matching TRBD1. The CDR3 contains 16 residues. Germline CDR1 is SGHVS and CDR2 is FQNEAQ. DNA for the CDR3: TGTGCCGGCAGCTTAATGGGACAGGGGCTTTATCAGCCCCAGCATTTT. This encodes CAGSLMGQGLYQPQHF.

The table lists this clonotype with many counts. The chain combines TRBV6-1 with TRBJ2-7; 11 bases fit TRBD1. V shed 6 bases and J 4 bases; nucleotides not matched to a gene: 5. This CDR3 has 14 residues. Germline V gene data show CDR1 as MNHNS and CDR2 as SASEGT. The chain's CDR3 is CASSTGTGGYEQYF. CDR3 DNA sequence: TGTGCCAGCAGCACCGGGACAGGGGGATACGAGCAGTACTTC.

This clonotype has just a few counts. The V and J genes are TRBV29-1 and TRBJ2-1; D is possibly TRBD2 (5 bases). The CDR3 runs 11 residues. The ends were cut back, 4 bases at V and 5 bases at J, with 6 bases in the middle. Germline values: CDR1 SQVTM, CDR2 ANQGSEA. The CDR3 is CSVVRDNEQFF. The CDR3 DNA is TGCAGCGTTGTGCGGGACAATGAGCAGTTCTTC.

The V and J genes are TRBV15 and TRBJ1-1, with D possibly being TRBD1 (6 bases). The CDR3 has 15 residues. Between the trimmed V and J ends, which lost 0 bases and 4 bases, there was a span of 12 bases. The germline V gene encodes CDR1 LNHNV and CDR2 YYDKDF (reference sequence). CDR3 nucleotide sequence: TGTGCCACCAGCAGAGATAGGTTCAGGGGCACTGAAGCTTTCTTT. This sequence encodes CATSRDRFRGTEAFF.

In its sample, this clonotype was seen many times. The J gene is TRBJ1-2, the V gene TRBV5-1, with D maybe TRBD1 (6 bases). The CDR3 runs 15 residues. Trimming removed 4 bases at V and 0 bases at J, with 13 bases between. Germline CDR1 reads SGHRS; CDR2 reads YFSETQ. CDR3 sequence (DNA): TGCGCCAGCAGCGGGGGCTCGGCGTCTAACTATGGCTACACCTTC. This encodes CASSGGSASNYGYTF.

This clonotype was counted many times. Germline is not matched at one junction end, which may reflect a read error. The CDR3 loop is CASRLYLGLAGTDEQFF. The DNA of the CDR3 is TGTGCCAGCCGCTTATACCTCGGGCTAGCGGGAACCGATGAGCAGTTCTTC. The chain couples TRBV11-2 to TRBJ2-1; 9 bases match TRBD2. This CDR3 has 17 amino acids. Germline lookup yields CDR1 SGHAT and CDR2 FQNNGV.

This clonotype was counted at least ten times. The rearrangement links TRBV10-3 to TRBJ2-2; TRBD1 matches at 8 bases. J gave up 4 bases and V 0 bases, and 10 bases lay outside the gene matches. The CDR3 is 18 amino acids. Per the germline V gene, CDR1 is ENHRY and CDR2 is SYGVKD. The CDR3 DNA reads TGTGCCATCAGTGAGTCGGAGGGCGGACAGGGCGGCACCGGGGAGCTGTTTTTT. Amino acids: CAISESEGGQGGTGELFF.

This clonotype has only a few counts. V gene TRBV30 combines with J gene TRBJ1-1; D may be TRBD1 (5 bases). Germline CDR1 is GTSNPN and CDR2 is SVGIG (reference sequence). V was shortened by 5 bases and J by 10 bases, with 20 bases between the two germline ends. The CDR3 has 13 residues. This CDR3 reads CAWRRSGYKVAFF. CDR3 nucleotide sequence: TGTGCCTGGCGGAGATCAGGGTATAAGGTAGCTTTCTTT.

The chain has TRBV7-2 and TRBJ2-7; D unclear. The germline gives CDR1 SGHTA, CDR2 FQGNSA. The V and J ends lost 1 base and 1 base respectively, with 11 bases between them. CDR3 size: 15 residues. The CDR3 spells CASSLEPVGSYEQYF. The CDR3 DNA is TGTGCCAGCAGCTTAGAGCCGGTCGGGTCCTACGAGCAGTACTTC. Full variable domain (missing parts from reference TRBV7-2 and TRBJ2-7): GAGVSQSPSNKVTEKGKDVELRCDPISGHTALYWYRQSLGQGLEFLIYFQGNSAPDKSGLPSDRFSAERTGGSVSTLTIQRTQQEDSAVYLCASSLEPVGSYEQYFGPGTRLTVT.

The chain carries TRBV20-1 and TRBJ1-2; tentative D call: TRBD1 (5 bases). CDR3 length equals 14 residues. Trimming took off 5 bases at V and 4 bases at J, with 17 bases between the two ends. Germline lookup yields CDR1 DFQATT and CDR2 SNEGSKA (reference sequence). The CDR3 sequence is CSASGTSGSYGYTF. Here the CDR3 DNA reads TGCAGTGCTTCCGGGACTAGCGGGAGCTATGGCTACACCTTC.

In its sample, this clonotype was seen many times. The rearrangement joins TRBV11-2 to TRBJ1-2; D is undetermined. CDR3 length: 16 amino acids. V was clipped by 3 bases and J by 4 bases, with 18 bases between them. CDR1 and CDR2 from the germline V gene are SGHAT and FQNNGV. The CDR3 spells CASSFGQQRLSYGYTF. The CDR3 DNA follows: TGTGCCAGCAGCTTCGGTCAGCAAAGACTATCCTATGGCTACACCTTC.

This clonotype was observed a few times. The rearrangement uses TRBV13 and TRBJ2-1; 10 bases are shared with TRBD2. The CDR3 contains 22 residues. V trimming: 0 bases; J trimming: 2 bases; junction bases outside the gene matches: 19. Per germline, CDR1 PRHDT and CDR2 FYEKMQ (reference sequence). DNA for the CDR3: TGTGCCAGCAGCTTAGGGGCTTCTAGCGGGAGTTTGGGGTTTTCGGCCTACAATGAGCAGTTCTTC. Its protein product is CASSLGASSGSLGFSAYNEQFF.

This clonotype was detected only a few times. The CDR3 is CASSRRGGNTIYF. The CDR3 DNA follows: TGTGCCAGCAGTAGGAGAGGTGGAAACACCATATATTTT. V is TRBV7-3 and J is TRBJ1-3, with D unclear. The length of the CDR3 is 13 residues. Trimming removed 6 bases at V and 3 bases at J, with 9 bases between. The germline gives CDR1 SGHTA, CDR2 FQGTGA.

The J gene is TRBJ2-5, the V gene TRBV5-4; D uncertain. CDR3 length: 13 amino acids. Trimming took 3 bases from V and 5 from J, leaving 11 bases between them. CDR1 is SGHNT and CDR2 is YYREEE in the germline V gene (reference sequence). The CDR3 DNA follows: TGTGCCAGCAGCTACGAGGACGACGAGACCCAGTACTTC. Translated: CASSYEDDETQYF. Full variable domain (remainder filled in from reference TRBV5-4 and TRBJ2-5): ETGVTQSPTHLIKTRGQQVTLRCSSQSGHNTVSWYQQALGQGPQFIFQYYREEENGRGNFPPRFSGLQFPNYSSELNVNALELDDSALYLCASSYEDDETQYFGPGTRLLVL.

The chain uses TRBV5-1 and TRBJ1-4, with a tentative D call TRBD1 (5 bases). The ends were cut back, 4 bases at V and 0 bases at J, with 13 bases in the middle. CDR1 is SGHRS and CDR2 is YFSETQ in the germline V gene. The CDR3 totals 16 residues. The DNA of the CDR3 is TGCGCCAGCAGCCCCCGGGACCGTGCAACTAATGAAAAACTGTTTTTT. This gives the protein CASSPRDRATNEKLFF.

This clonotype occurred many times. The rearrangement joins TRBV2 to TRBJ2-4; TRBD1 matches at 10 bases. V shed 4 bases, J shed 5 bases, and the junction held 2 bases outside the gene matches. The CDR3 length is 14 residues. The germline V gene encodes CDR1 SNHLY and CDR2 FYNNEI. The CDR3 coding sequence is TGTGCCAGCAGTGCCGACAGGGGGCAAAACATTCAGTACTTC. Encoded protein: CASSADRGQNIQYF.

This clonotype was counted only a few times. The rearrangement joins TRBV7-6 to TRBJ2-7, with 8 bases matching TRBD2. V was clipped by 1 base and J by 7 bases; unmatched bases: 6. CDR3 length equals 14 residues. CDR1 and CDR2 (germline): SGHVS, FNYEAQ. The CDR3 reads CASSLEAGVGEQYF. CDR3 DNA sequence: TGTGCCAGCAGCTTAGAAGCGGGAGTCGGAGAGCAGTACTTC.

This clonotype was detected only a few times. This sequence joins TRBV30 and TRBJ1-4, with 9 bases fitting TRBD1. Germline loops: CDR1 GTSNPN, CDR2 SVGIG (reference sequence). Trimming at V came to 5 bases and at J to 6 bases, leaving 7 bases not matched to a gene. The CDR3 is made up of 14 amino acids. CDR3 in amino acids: CAWGTGTGDEKLFF. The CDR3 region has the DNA TGTGCCTGGGGGACAGGGACGGGGGATGAAAAACTGTTTTTT.